This T cell receptor beta chain was profiled in a study of graft-versus-host responses after intestinal transplantation. Across the study: The study gave all recipients anti-thymocyte globulin induction, then tacrolimus and steroids for about 3 years. Findings and limits, study-wide: Present in recipient marrow, GvH clones included some that appeared first in ileum or blood. Researchers found peak circulating GvH clone levels linked to early post-transplant HvG declines.

The CDR3 contains 13 residues. Per germline, CDR1 MNHEY and CDR2 SVGAGI. The germline V and J ends were trimmed by 6 bases and 11 bases, with 19 bases remaining between them. Some clones are missing from TCRdb's copy, which holds only in-frame ones; the method was immunoSEQ multiplex PCR. The sample records approximately 24,000 clones, roughly 88% being singletons. Comment on this clone: No antigen is known for it.

The V and J genes are TRBV6-5 and TRBJ2-5, with a possible D match to TRBD2 (7 bases). This clonotype originated in a human patient who received an intestinal transplant, so some T cells may come from the graft donor. Sequenced here: PBMCs, sampled roughly 69 weeks after intestinal transplant. The CDR3 bases are TGTGCCAGCAGCATCCGGGGGGCGAGGGAGCAGTACTTC. Its protein is CASSIRGAREQYF.